This TCR beta chain was captured in a study of vaccination effects on CD4 cells after COVID-19. General observations from the study: In the study, convalescent patients were few, and early post-infection timepoints were absent. From healthy vaccinees, only 1 of 255 vaccine-induced clones also reacted to common cold coronaviruses.

When more than 9 days of culture had elapsed, CD4+ T cells were isolated. Two doses of either BNT162b2 or mRNA-1273 were given to each participant. Using immunoSEQ multiplex PCR, the repertoire was profiled, and TCRdb retains in-frame clones only, with some absent. The data show 66,000 or so clones, less than 85% seen once. About this clone itself: Its antigen is not identified.

The material was CD4+ T cells from PBMCs cultured without peptide, obtained after COVID-19 vaccination. This clonotype was sampled from a human donor who received a COVID-19 vaccine.

CDR3 nucleotide sequence: TGTGCCAGTAGATCCGCGCAGGGGTTCAGCTATGGCTACACCTTC. This sequence encodes CASRSAQGFSYGYTF. The V gene is TRBV19, the J gene TRBJ1-2; TRBD1 is a possible D gene (6 bases). Germline-derived CDR1 and CDR2 are LNHDA and SQIVND (reference sequence). The CDR3 runs to 15 residues. The V and J ends lost 6 bases and 4 bases respectively, with 18 bases between them.